This record covers a single T cell receptor beta chain. This sample includes further DNA sequences coding for the same CDR3. V lost 7 bases and J 1 base, leaving 10 bases between the germline ends. CDR1 and CDR2 from the germline V gene are MNHEY and SVGAGI. This CDR3 comprises 13 residues. The sample originates from a study of control samples from healthy donors and cancer patients. The assay was immunoSEQ multiplex PCR, and TCRdb's table has in-frame clones only and misses some. Seen here are about 220,000 clones, 85% to 95% observed once, and the top ten hold about 1.6%. Sequencing used blood. This TCR derives from a man aged 50 or older in good health. The rearrangement links TRBV6-5 to TRBJ1-1, with D possibly being TRBD1 (6 bases). The CDR3 nucleotides read TGTGCCAGCACGGGGGGGCGGAACACTGAAGCTTTCTTT. Its translation: CASTGGRNTEAFF.